Listed below are T cell receptor beta chains from one sample, sequenced in a study of blood T cell repertoires in COVID-19. Assay used: immunoSEQ multiplex PCR; TCRdb lists only in-frame clones, some missing. Of tens of thousands of clones listed, over 85% are singletons. Material for sequencing was peripheral blood. Source of these receptors: a man over 45 with acute or convalescent COVID-19. CDR3s include the opening cysteine and the closing phenylalanine or tryptophan. D genes are given only for firm matches. Not all rows give a size; the values are once, few, many and, for expanded clones, a class.

NA,NA,TRBJ2-2,19,TRBV21-1,CASSKGSRPGASGAGELFF
NA,few,TRBJ1-1,15,TRBV7-2,CASSLSQQGNTEAFF
TRBD1,NA,TRBJ1-2,12,TRBV25-1,CASSERGHGYTF
TRBD2,NA,TRBJ2-2,16,TRBV28,CASTPGLAGYTGELFF
NA,NA,TRBJ2-6,15,TRBV29-1,CSVRTGSSGANVLTF
NA,NA,TRBJ2-3,15,TRBV15,CATIGPSLSTDTQYF
NA,NA,TRBJ1-1,11,TRBV28,CASSRETEAFF
TRBD2,NA,TRBJ2-5,15,TRBV29-1,CSVVGTSGSRETQYF
NA,NA,TRBJ2-2,15,TRBV7-8,CASSPTGQNTGELFF
NA,NA,TRBJ2-6,13,TRBV30,CASPTVGANVLTF
NA,NA,TRBJ1-4,15,TRBV3-1/TRBV3-2,CASSQAPSGREKLFF
NA,NA,TRBJ2-1,14,TRBV5-5,CASSLGTTYNEQFF
NA,NA,TRBJ2-3,15,TRBV3-1/TRBV3-2,CASSQSGPPTDTQYF
NA,NA,TRBJ2-2,11,TRBV29-1,CSVTQGGELFF
TRBD2,NA,TRBJ2-7,13,TRBV5-4,CASSIAGLYEQYF
NA,NA,TRBJ2-7,11,TRBV6-5,CASSQQGAQYF
NA,NA,TRBJ2-3,13,TRBV14,CASSQQGTDTQYF
NA,once,TRBJ1-2,12,TRBV11-2,CASSAEGWNYTF